This TCR beta chain was observed in a study of CD8+CD57+ T cells in acquired aplastic anemia. For the study at large: The mean DNA yield obtained from sorted CD4+ and CD8+ cells came to about 3.2 ug. Study-wide findings and caveats: The CD8+ Simpson's diversity of patients and controls was not significantly different.

It was genomic DNA that served as the template for profiling TCR beta VDJ and CDR3. MiXCR was run by TCRdb on the reads, yielding one entry per CDR3 protein. The table records some 130,000 distinct CDR3 sequences, roughly 40% of them present only once. This clonotype showed up just once. Its antigen remains unidentified. The V end lost 4 bases, the J end lost 5 bases, and 26 bases lay between the germline ends. Germline V gene data show CDR1 as ENHRY and CDR2 as SYGVKD. This CDR3 is built from 18 residues. The material sequenced was sorted CD4+, CD8+, or CD8+CD57+ T cells (not recorded which) from PBMCs. The J gene is TRBJ1-1, the V gene TRBV10-3; D might be TRBD1 (6 bases). The sequence was obtained from a human donor in good health, serving as a control. For the CDR3, the DNA is TGTGCCATCAGTGGCGGGATAGGGGGGAGAGGGCCAAAAACTGAAGCTTTCTTT. It yields the protein CAISGGIGGRGPKTEAFF.